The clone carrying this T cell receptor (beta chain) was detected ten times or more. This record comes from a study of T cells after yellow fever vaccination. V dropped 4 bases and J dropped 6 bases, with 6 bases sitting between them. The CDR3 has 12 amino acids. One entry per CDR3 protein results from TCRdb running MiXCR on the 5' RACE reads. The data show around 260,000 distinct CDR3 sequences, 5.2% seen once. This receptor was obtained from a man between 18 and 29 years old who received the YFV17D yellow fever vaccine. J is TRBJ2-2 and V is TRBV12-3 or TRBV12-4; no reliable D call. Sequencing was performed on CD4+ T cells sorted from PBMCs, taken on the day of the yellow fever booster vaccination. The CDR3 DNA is TGTGCCAGCAGTTACCGTGCCGGGGAGCTGTTTTTT. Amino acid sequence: CASSYRAGELFF.